These 10 T cell receptor beta chains came from one sample sequenced in a study of T cell responses to AZD1222 COVID-19 vaccine. The repertoire was sequenced with immunoSEQ multiplex PCR; TCRdb's copy has only in-frame clones and lacks some. In the table there are 100,000 to 150,000 clones, just over 85% of which are singletons. The starting material was peripheral blood, obtained 28 days after the second AZD1222 dose. These receptors were collected from an adult who received the AZD1222 COVID-19 vaccine.

The chain employs TRBV7-7 and TRBJ2-7, with unresolved D. The CDR3 runs to 14 residues. With 4 bases removed from V and 3 bases from J, the gap between germline ends came to 13 bases. Germline V gene lookup returns CDR1 SSHAT and CDR2 FNYEAQ (reference sequence). CDR3 nucleotides: TGTGCCAGCAGCTACCAAAGGGCAGACTACGAGCAGTACTTC. This sequence encodes CASSYQRADYEQYF.

V and J are TRBV7-2 and TRBJ2-5; TRBD2 agrees at 12 bases. The CDR3 is 17 residues long. Looked up from germline, CDR1 is SGHTA and CDR2 is FQGNSA. The ends lost 1 base at V and 5 bases at J; junction bases unmatched: 8. The CDR3 DNA follows: TGTGCCAGCAGCTTAGTGCCTAGCGGGAGGGCCGGTGAGACCCAGTACTTC. As protein: CASSLVPSGRAGETQYF. Complete variable domain (other parts from reference TRBV7-2 and TRBJ2-5): GAGVSQSPSNKVTEKGKDVELRCDPISGHTALYWYRQSLGQGLEFLIYFQGNSAPDKSGLPSDRFSAERTGGSVSTLTIQRTQQEDSAVYLCASSLVPSGRAGETQYFGPGTRLLVL.

The chain couples TRBV12-5 to TRBJ1-5; 10 bases map to TRBD1. Trimming at V came to 7 bases and at J to 5 bases, leaving 8 bases not matched to a gene. This CDR3 spans 15 amino acids. CDR1 and CDR2 (germline): LGHNT, FRNRAP. Written as DNA, the CDR3 is TGTGCTAGTGCCCGGAGACAGGGGGCCCATCAGCCCCAGCATTTT. Amino acids: CASARRQGAHQPQHF.

This clone showed up just once. The chain recombines TRBV12-3 or TRBV12-4 with TRBJ2-5; 7 nucleotides agree with TRBD1. Germline trimming cut 7 bases from V and 5 bases from J; bases unmatched to any gene: 7. This CDR3 region has 13 residues. CDR3 residues: CASNEQGQETQYF. CDR3 nucleotides: TGTGCCAGCAACGAGCAGGGACAGGAGACCCAGTACTTC.

This clone was recorded only once. The rearrangement joins TRBV29-1 to TRBJ1-1; D ambiguous. CDR3 length: 13 amino acids. Per germline, CDR1 SQVTM and CDR2 ANQGSEA. V lost 4 bases to trimming and J lost 0 bases, with 9 bases between them. The chain's CDR3 is CSVAAALNTEAFF. The CDR3, as DNA: TGCAGCGTTGCCGCGGCGTTGAACACTGAAGCTTTCTTT.

This clone was seen a single time. The chain uses TRBV18 and TRBJ2-2; D not certain. The V gene's germline CDR1 is KGHSH and CDR2 LQKENI. V was trimmed by 10 bases and J by 1 base, leaving 13 bases between them. This CDR3 has 14 amino acids. CDR3 in DNA: TGTGCCACCTCCAATCCGGAGAACACCGGGGAGCTGTTTTTT. It encodes CATSNPENTGELFF.

This rearrangement joins TRBV18 to TRBJ1-2; unclear D gene. The ends were cut back, 1 base at V and 8 bases at J, with 11 bases in the middle. There are 13 residues in the CDR3. Looked up from germline, CDR1 is KGHSH and CDR2 is LQKENI. For the CDR3, the DNA is TGTGCCAGCTCACCACAGGGCGCGGACGGCTACACCTTC. Protein: CASSPQGADGYTF. The full variable domain, rest sourced from reference TRBV18 and TRBJ1-2, is NAGVMQNPRHLVRRRGQEARLRCSPMKGHSHVYWYRQLPEEGLKFMVYLQKENIIDESGMPKERFSAEFPKEGPSILRIQQVVRGDSAAYFCASSPQGADGYTFGSGTRLTVV.

The J gene is TRBJ2-3, the V gene TRBV15; 8 bases are a match to TRBD2. The CDR3 runs to 17 residues. With V trimmed by 0 bases and J by 2 bases, 7 bases remained unmatched. The germline gives CDR1 LNHNV, CDR2 YYDKDF (reference sequence). The CDR3 spells CATSRDLRREDTDTQYF. CDR3 nucleotides: TGTGCCACCAGCAGAGATTTGAGGCGGGAGGACACAGATACGCAGTATTTT.

The CDR3 DNA reads as TGCGCCAGCAGCGTCTTCCCGGGGGGAGGGGAGACCCAGTACTTC. This sequence encodes CASSVFPGGGETQYF. V gene TRBV5-1 combines with J gene TRBJ2-5; TRBD2 matches at 7 bases. The CDR3 is made up of 15 amino acids. The V and J ends lost 4 bases and 5 bases, in that order; junction bases with no gene match: 11. From germline, CDR1 is SGHRS and CDR2 YFSETQ.

This rearrangement joins TRBV27 to TRBJ1-2; TRBD1 might be the D (5 bases). The V end was cut by 5 bases, the J end by 8 bases, with 18 bases between. CDR1 and CDR2 from the germline V gene are MNHEY and SMNVEV (reference sequence). CDR3 length equals 14 residues. Here the CDR3 reads CASSPSQVDRGYTF. The CDR3 DNA follows: TGTGCCAGCAGTCCATCCCAGGTCGACAGAGGCTACACCTTC.